This section outlines one T cell receptor (beta chain) sequence together with its context. Its specificity is unknown. V was shortened by 1 base and J by 0 bases, with 4 bases between the two germline ends. Germline CDR1 is MGHRA and CDR2 is YSYEKL. The CDR3 has 14 amino acids. This specimen belongs to a study of T cell responses to AZD1222 COVID-19 vaccine. Whole-study findings and limits: White British ancestry dominated among donors, who included more females, and clonal diversity was possibly underestimated.

Profiling relied on immunoSEQ multiplex PCR, and the TCRdb table lists in-frame clones only, not all of them. Of about 180,000 clones in the sample, just under 95% are singletons; the top ten hold around 1%. Sequenced material: peripheral blood, taken 28 days after the second dose of the MenACWY control vaccine. This sequence originates from an adult who received the MenACWY meningococcal vaccine as a control. V and J are TRBV4-1 and TRBJ1-3; unclear D gene. DNA for the CDR3: TGCGCCAGCAGCCAAGTGCACTCTGGAAACACCATATATTTT. Residues: CASSQVHSGNTIYF.